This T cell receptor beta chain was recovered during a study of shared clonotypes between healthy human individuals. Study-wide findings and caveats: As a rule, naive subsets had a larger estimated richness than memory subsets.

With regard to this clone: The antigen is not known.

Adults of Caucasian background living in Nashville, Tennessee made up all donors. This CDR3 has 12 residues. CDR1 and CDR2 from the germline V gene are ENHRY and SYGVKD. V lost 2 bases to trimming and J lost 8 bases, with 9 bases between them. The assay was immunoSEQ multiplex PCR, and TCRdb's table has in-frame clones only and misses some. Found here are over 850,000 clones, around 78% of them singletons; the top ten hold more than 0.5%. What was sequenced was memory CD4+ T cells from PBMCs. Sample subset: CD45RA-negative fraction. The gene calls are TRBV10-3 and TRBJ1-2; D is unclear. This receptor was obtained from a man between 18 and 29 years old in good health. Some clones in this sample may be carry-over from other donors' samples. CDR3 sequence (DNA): TGTGCCATCAGTGAGGGTATTAGGGGCTACACCTTC. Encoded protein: CAISEGIRGYTF.